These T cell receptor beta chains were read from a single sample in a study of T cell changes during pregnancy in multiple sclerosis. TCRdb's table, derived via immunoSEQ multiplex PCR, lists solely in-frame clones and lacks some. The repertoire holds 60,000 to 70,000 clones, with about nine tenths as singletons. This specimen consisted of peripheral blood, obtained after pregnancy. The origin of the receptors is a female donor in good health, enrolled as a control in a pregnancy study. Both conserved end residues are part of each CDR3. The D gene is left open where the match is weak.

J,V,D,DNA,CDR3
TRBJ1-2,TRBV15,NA,TGTGCCACCAGCAGAGATAACAGGGAGAGGGGCTACACCTTC,CATSRDNRERGYTF
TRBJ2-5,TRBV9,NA,TGTGCCAGCAGCGTAGCCCCTGAAGAGACCCAGTACTTC,CASSVAPEETQYF
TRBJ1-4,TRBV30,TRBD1,TGTGCCTGGGGCCGGACAGGGGTTCATGAAAAACTGTTTTTT,CAWGRTGVHEKLFF
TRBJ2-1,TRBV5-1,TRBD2,TGCGCCAGCAGCTTGGGTAGCGGGGTCTACAATGAGCAGTTCTTC,CASSLGSGVYNEQFF
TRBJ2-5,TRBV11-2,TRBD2,TGTGCCAGCAAAGCAAGCGGGGGCCGTCGGGAAGAGACCCAGTACTTC,CASKASGGRREETQYF
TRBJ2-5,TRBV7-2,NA,TGTGCCAGCAGCTCAAAAGAGACCCAGTACTTC,CASSSKETQYF
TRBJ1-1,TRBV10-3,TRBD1,TGTGCCACCCTGGGGTCGAGGGGGGGACAGGGTTTTCCTGAAGCTTTCTTT,CATLGSRGGQGFPEAFF
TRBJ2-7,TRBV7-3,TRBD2,TGTGCCAGCAGCAGCGGGGGGCCTTACGAGCAGTACTTC,CASSSGGPYEQYF
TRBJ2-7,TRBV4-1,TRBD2,TGCGCCAGCAGCCTTAGCGGGGGGGCAGGCCACGAGCAGTACTTC,CASSLSGGAGHEQYF
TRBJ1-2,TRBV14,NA,TGTGCCAGCAGCCAAGCCGCAGGGTATGGCTACACCTTC,CASSQAAGYGYTF
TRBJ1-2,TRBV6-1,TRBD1,TGTGCCAGCAGTGCGCAGGGGGGATACTATGGCTACACCTTC,CASSAQGGYYGYTF
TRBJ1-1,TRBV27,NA,TGTGCCAGCCAACGGGGGGGGCTTCACCGAAGGAACACTGAAGCTTTCTTT,CASQRGGLHRRNTEAFF
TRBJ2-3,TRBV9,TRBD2,TGTGCCAGCTGCCCCTCGGAGCGGGGAGGGCAGTATTTT,CASCPSERGGQYF
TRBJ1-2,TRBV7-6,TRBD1,TGTGCCAGCAGCTCAGACAGGGGAAAATATGGCTACACCTTC,CASSSDRGKYGYTF
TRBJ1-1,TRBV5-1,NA,TGCGCCAGCAATAAAGATTCTACGAACACTGAAGCTTTCTTT,CASNKDSTNTEAFF
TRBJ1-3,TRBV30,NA,TGTGCCTGGAGTGGGGGCAATACGTCCTCTGGAAACACCATATATTTT,CAWSGGNTSSGNTIYF
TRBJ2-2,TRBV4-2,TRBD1,TGTGCCAGCAGCCATGGCGTGGGACAGAGTACCGGGGAGCTGTTTTTT,CASSHGVGQSTGELFF
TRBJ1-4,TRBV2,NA,TGTGCCAGCAGGACCCTGCGGGAAAAACTGTTTTTT,CASRTLREKLFF
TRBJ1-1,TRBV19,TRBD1,TGTGCCAGTAGTACGACAGGGCGGGCTGAAGCTTTCTTT,CASSTTGRAEAFF
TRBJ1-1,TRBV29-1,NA,TGCAGCGTTGCTTCTCCAGGGAACACTGAAGCTTTCTTT,CSVASPGNTEAFF
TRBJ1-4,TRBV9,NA,TGTGCCAGCAGCCCCCGGGGACACCGAACTAATGAAAAACTGTTTTTT,CASSPRGHRTNEKLFF
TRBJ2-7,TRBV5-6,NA,TGTGCCAGCAGCTTGGTTGAGTCCTACGAGCAGTACTTC,CASSLVESYEQYF
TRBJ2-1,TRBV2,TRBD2,TGTGCCAGCAGTCCACTTGCGGGGGGCGACAATGAGCAGTTCTTC,CASSPLAGGDNEQFF
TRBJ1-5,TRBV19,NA,TGTGCCAGTAGTGTTGGGGCTGATCAGCCCCAGCATTTT,CASSVGADQPQHF
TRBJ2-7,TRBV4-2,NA,TGTGCCAGCAGCCAAGATCTATCCTCAGGGGTTACCACCTACGAGCAGTACTTC,CASSQDLSSGVTTYEQYF
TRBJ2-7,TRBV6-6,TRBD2,TGTGCCAGCAGTCGAGCAGACGGGGGGAACCCCTACGAGCAGTACTTC,CASSRADGGNPYEQYF
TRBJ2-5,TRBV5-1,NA,TGCGCCAGCGGGGATAGGAGGGAGACCCAGTACTTC,CASGDRRETQYF
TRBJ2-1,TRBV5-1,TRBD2,TGCGCCAGCAGCGACGGGGGGGTATCCTACAATGAGCAGTTCTTC,CASSDGGVSYNEQFF
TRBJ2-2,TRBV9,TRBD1,TGTGCCAGCAGCCTTCGACAGGGGAACACCGGGGAGCTGTTTTTT,CASSLRQGNTGELFF
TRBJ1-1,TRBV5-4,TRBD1,TGTGCCAGCAGCACGTTGACAGGGGGCGGCACTGAAGCTTTCTTT,CASSTLTGGGTEAFF
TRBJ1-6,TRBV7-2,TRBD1,TGTGCCAGCAGCATCGGACAGGGACAAGGGTCACCCCTCCACTTT,CASSIGQGQGSPLHF
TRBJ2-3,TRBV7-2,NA,TGTGCCAGCAGCCCTTGGACTGCCAGAGGAGATACGCAGTATTTT,CASSPWTARGDTQYF
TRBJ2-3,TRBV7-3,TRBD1,TGTGCCAGCAGCCGGACAGGCCTGGATACGCAGTATTTT,CASSRTGLDTQYF
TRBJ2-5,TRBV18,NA,TGTGCCAGCTCGCGGGACGACCCGAAGGAGACCCAGTACTTC,CASSRDDPKETQYF